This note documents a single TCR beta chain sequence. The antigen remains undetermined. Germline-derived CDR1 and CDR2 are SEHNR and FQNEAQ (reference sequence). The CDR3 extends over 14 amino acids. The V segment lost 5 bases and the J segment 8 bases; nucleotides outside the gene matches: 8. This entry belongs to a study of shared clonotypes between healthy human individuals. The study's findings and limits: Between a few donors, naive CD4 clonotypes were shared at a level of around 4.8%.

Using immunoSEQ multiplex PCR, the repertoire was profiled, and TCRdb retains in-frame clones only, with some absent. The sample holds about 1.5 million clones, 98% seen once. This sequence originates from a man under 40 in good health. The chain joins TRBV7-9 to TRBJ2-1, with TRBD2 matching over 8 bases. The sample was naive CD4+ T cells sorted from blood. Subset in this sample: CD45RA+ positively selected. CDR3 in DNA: TGTGCCAGCAGCCAGCGGGAGCTTCGGGATGAGCAGTTCTTC. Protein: CASSQRELRDEQFF.